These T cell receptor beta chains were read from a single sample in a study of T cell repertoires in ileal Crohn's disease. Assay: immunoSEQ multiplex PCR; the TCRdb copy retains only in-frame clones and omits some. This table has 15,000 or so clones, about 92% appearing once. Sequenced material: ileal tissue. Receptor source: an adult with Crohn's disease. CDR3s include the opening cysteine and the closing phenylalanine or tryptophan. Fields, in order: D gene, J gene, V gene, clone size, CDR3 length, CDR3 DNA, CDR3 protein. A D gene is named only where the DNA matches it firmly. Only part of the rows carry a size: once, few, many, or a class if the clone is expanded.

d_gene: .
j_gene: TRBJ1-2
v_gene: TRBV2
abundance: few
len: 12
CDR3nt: TGTGCCAGCGAAGCCAGGGCCTTGGGCTACACCTTC
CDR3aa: CASEARALGYTF

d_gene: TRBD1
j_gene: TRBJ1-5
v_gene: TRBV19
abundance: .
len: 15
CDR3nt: TGTGCCAGTAGGGAAGACAGGGGACGGAGTCAGCCCCAGCATTTT
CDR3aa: CASREDRGRSQPQHF

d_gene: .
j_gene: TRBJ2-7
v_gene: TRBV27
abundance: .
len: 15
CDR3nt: TGTGCCAGCAGTTTAGGTGGACAGAACCGCTACGAGCAGTACTTC
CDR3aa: CASSLGGQNRYEQYF

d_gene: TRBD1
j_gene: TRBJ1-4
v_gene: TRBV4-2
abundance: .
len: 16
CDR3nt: TGTGCCAGCAGCCAAGTGGAGGGACAGGGAGGGGAAAAACTGTTTTTT
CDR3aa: CASSQVEGQGGEKLFF

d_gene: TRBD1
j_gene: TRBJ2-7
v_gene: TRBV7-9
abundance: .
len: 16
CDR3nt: TGTGCCAGCAGCTTTCTCTCGCAGGGGGCGAACTACGAGCAGTACTTC
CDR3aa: CASSFLSQGANYEQYF

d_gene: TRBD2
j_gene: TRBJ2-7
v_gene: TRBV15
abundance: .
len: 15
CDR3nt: TGTGCCACCAGCAGAGTCATGGCAGGGACTAACGAGCAGTACTTC
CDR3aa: CATSRVMAGTNEQYF

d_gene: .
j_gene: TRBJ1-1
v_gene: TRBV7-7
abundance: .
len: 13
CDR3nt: TGTGCTAGCAGCTTACGGTTAAACACTGAAGCTTTCTTT
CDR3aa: CASSLRLNTEAFF

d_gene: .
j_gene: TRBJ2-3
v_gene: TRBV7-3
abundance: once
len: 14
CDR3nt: TGTGCCAGCAGCTTAATAGGTCGGAGAGATACGCAGTATTTT
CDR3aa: CASSLIGRRDTQYF

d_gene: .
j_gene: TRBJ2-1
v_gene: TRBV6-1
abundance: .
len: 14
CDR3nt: TGTGCCAGCAGATCCGGACAGTCCTACAATGAGCAGTTCTTC
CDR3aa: CASRSGQSYNEQFF

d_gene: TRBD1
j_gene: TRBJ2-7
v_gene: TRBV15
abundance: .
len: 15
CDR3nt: TGTGCCACCAGCAGAGCGTCAGACAGGGCGGACGAGCAGTACTTC
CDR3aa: CATSRASDRADEQYF

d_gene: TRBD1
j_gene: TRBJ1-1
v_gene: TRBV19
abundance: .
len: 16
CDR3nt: TGTGCCAGTAGTATAGTTGGCGGGACAGGGATTCCCGAAGCTTTCTTT
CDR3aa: CASSIVGGTGIPEAFF

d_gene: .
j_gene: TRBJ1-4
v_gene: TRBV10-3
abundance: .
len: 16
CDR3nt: TGTGCCATCAGTGACAGTTTAATCGCAACTAATGAAAAACTGTTTTTT
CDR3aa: CAISDSLIATNEKLFF

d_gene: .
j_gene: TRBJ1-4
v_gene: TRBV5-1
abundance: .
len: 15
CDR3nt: TGCGCCAGCAGCTTCGGAAGCGCGGCTAATGAAAAACTGTTTTTT
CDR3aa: CASSFGSAANEKLFF

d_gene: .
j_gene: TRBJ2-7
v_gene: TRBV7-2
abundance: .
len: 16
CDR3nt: TGTGCCAGCAGCTTAGTTGGGGGGTCCCCATTCTACGAGCAGTACTTC
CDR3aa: CASSLVGGSPFYEQYF

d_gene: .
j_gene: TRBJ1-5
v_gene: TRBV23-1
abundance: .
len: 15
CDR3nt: TGCGCCAGCGGGCGGAGAGGGAATAGCAATCAGCCCCAGCATTTT
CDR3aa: CASGRRGNSNQPQHF

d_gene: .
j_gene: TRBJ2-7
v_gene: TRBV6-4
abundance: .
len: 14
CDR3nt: TGTGCCAGCAGTGCAGGACTGAGCTCCTACGAGCAGTACTTC
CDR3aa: CASSAGLSSYEQYF

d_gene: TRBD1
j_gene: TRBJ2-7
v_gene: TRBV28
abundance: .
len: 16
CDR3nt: TGTGCCAGCAGTTCCAGTAAAGGGACAGGAGGGCGGGAGCAGTACTTC
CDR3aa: CASSSSKGTGGREQYF

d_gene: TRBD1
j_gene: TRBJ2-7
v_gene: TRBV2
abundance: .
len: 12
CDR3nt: TGTGCCAGCACCTTGACAGGGCTCGAGCAGTACTTC
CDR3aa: CASTLTGLEQYF

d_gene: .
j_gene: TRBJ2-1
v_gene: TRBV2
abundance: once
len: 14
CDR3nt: TGTGCCAGCAGTGACCTAACTTCAGGGGATGAGCAGTTCTTC
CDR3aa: CASSDLTSGDEQFF

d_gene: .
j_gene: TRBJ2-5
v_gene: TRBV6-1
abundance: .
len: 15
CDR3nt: TGTGCCAGCAGCCTAGTAGGACAGCCGCAAGAGACCCAGTACTTC
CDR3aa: CASSLVGQPQETQYF